The 27 T cell receptor beta chains given below trace back to one sample, sequenced in a study of T cell responses to AZD1222 COVID-19 vaccine. The method was immunoSEQ multiplex PCR; TCRdb's version includes in-frame clones alone and lacks a portion of them. The sample lists around 120,000 clones; around 92% were seen once. Sample: peripheral blood, taken 28 days after the second AZD1222 dose. The receptors come from an adult who received the AZD1222 COVID-19 vaccine.

This clone was seen a single time. The chain has TRBV5-4 and TRBJ1-2; D ambiguous. The CDR3 spans 15 residues. Germline loops: CDR1 SGHNT, CDR2 YYREEE (reference sequence). V was pared by 3 bases and J by 4 bases, with 16 bases between. CDR3 nucleotide sequence: TGTGCCAGCAGCTCCAGATACGGGGAGGCCTATGGCTACACCTTC. Residues: CASSSRYGEAYGYTF.

The rearrangement links TRBV4-1 to TRBJ2-1; 10 nucleotides match TRBD1. This CDR3 comprises 15 residues. After removal of 4 bases from V and 2 bases from J, the junction contained 2 bases not matched to a gene. Looked up from germline, CDR1 is MGHRA and CDR2 is YSYEKL. The CDR3 nucleotides are TGCGCCAGCAGCCTGGGACAGGGGACCTACAATGAGCAGTTCTTC. Its translation: CASSLGQGTYNEQFF.

This clone was recorded only once. The V call is TRBV19, the J call TRBJ2-3; 7 nucleotides match TRBD2. This CDR3 comprises 16 residues. With V trimmed by 0 bases and J by 0 bases, 3 bases remained unmatched. Germline V gives CDR1 LNHDA, CDR2 SQIVND (reference sequence). In nucleotides, the CDR3 is TGTGCCAGTAGTATAGAGGGAGGGGTTAGCACAGATACGCAGTATTTT. As protein: CASSIEGGVSTDTQYF.

This chain links TRBV4-2 with TRBJ1-2, with 8 bases aligning to TRBD1. The germline V gene encodes CDR1 LGHNA and CDR2 YNFKEQ. V trimming: 3 bases; J trimming: 4 bases; junction bases outside the gene matches: 4. The CDR3 has 14 residues. CDR3: CASSHGQGTYGYTF. The CDR3 DNA is TGTGCCAGCAGCCACGGACAGGGAACCTATGGCTACACCTTC.

The chain combines TRBV6-1 with TRBJ2-2, with D perhaps matching TRBD1 (5 bases). CDR3 length equals 14 residues. Germline CDR1 is MNHNS and CDR2 is SASEGT. Trimming took 2 bases from V and 13 from J, leaving 17 bases between them. CDR3 DNA sequence: TGTGCCAGCAGTGAATGGGTTGGGGCCGGTGGGCTGTTTTTT. It codes for CASSEWVGAGGLFF.

This clone was detected only a few times. The chain employs TRBV5-1 and TRBJ2-1; 8 bases match TRBD2. V shed 2 bases and J 7 bases; nucleotides not matched to a gene: 5. The CDR3 runs 14 residues. The germline V gene has CDR1 SGHRS and CDR2 YFSETQ. CDR3 sequence: CASSFTGTRNEQFF. CDR3 DNA sequence: TGCGCCAGCAGCTTCACCGGGACTAGAAATGAGCAGTTCTTC.

The chain links TRBV7-2 to TRBJ2-3, with 11 positions matching TRBD2. Germline V gene sequence: CDR1 SGHTA, CDR2 FQGNSA. The ends lost 0 bases at V and 10 bases at J; junction bases unmatched: 9. The CDR3 sequence is 16 residues long. CDR3 nucleotides: TGTGCCAGCAGCTTAGCGTCTAGCGGGAGGTCTACGGCGCAGTATTTT. Encoded protein: CASSLASSGRSTAQYF.

The V and J genes are TRBV25-1 and TRBJ2-3; D unclear. Per the germline V gene, CDR1 is MGHDK and CDR2 is SYGVNS. The V gene lost 2 bases and the J gene lost 8 bases, with 14 bases spanning the gap. This CDR3 has 14 amino acids. Written as DNA, the CDR3 is TGTGCCAGCAGTGAAGTCAGGCCGGTAGCTACGCAGTATTTT. This codes for CASSEVRPVATQYF.

The J gene is TRBJ1-1, the V gene TRBV6-5; TRBD1 might be the D (5 bases). Trimming took 6 bases from V and 4 from J, leaving 12 bases between them. The CDR3 consists of 13 residues. Germline values: CDR1 MNHEY, CDR2 SVGAGI. CDR3 loop: CASRASGGTEAFF. In DNA form, the CDR3 reads TGTGCCAGCAGGGCTTCGGGGGGCACTGAAGCTTTCTTT.

The V call is TRBV28, the J call TRBJ1-5; D ambiguous. Trimming pared 0 bases from V and 4 bases from J, leaving 10 bases between. Germline CDR1 MDHEN, CDR2 SYDVKM. The CDR3 totals 15 residues. The CDR3 region has the DNA TGTGCCAGCAGTTTATGGCAGTCCCCAAATCAGCCCCAGCATTTT. This codes for CASSLWQSPNQPQHF.

This chain uses TRBV10-3 with TRBJ2-5; possible D gene TRBD1, 5 bases. Germline loops: CDR1 ENHRY, CDR2 SYGVKD. V was trimmed by 0 bases and J by 3 bases, leaving 14 bases between them. The CDR3 has 16 amino acids. CDR3 amino acids: CAISESGRQGKETQYF. In DNA, the CDR3 is TGTGCCATCAGTGAGTCCGGTCGCCAGGGAAAAGAGACCCAGTACTTC.

This chain uses TRBV24-1 with TRBJ2-3, with D possibly being TRBD1 (6 bases). V lost 4 bases and J lost 6, with 22 bases in between. The CDR3 runs to 17 residues. The V gene's germline CDR1 is KGHDR and CDR2 SFDVKD. CDR3 region: CATSDPGESPIADTQYF. CDR3 DNA: TGTGCCACCAGTGACCCAGGGGAATCCCCCATAGCCGATACGCAGTATTTT.

In its sample, this clone was seen once. This chain connects TRBV5-1 to TRBJ2-1; D not resolved. The germline V and J ends were trimmed by 4 bases and 5 bases, with 13 bases remaining between them. CDR1 is SGHRS, CDR2 YFSETQ, per germline. The CDR3 length is 14 residues. This CDR3 is CASSHQYSDNEQFF. CDR3 DNA sequence: TGCGCCAGCAGCCACCAATATTCCGACAATGAGCAGTTCTTC.

V gene TRBV6-5 combines with J gene TRBJ2-7; D is ambiguous. The CDR3 length is 15 residues. V gave up 2 bases and J gave up 2 bases, with 13 bases separating them. The germline CDR1 and CDR2 sequences are MNHEY and SVGAGI. CDR3 residues: CASSYGLGGTYEQYF. The CDR3 coding sequence is TGTGCCAGCAGTTACGGGTTGGGCGGAACCTACGAGCAGTACTTC.

This clone has just one count. The gene calls are TRBV6-6 and TRBJ1-1; D perhaps matches TRBD1 (6 bases). V was clipped by 4 bases and J by 5 bases, with 14 bases between them. This CDR3 has 14 residues. Per germline, CDR1 MNHNY and CDR2 SVGAGI (reference sequence). The CDR3 bases are TGTGCCAGCAGTTGGGGGGCCCGTTTGACTGAAGCTTTCTTT. Amino acids: CASSWGARLTEAFF.

V usage is TRBV5-1 and J usage is TRBJ1-3; possible D gene TRBD1, 6 bases. Germline assignment: CDR1 SGHRS and CDR2 YFSETQ. This CDR3 has 16 residues. V was pared by 2 bases and J by 0 bases, with 12 bases between. In DNA form, the CDR3 reads TGCGCCAGCAGCTTTTCAGGGGTCGACTCTGGAAACACCATATATTTT. Its translation is CASSFSGVDSGNTIYF.

The gene calls are TRBV19 and TRBJ1-1; D might be TRBD1 (5 bases). Deletions cut 1 base from V and 3 bases from J, with 12 bases between. CDR1 LNHDA and CDR2 SQIVND come from the germline V gene (reference sequence). The CDR3 extends over 15 amino acids. The CDR3 sequence is CASSIGDGSDTEAFF. The DNA of the CDR3 is TGTGCCAGTAGTATAGGGGACGGTAGTGACACTGAAGCTTTCTTT.

This chain uses TRBV2 with TRBJ2-1, with TRBD2 matching 13 bases. Trimming cost V 11 bases and J 7 bases; bases outside gene matches: 11. The CDR3 extends over 15 amino acids. Germline V CDR1 and CDR2: SNHLY, FYNNEI. The CDR3 DNA reads as TGTGCCGCTCAGTCGGGACTAGCGGGGTGGAATGAGCAGTTCTTC. Amino acid sequence: CAAQSGLAGWNEQFF.

V and J are TRBV7-2 and TRBJ2-7, with TRBD1 matching 9 bases. Germline V gene data show CDR1 as SGHTA and CDR2 as FQGNSA. The CDR3 sequence is 15 residues long. The junction had 8 bases not matched to a gene; V was cut back by 5 bases and J by 3 bases. CDR3 residues: CASSETGGLSYEQYF. The DNA of the CDR3 is TGTGCCAGCAGCGAAACAGGGGGCCTTAGCTACGAGCAGTACTTC.

V gene TRBV18 combines with J gene TRBJ1-5; weak D call: TRBD1 (5 bases). In germline, CDR1 is KGHSH, CDR2 LQKENI. The CDR3 is 13 amino acids. Trimming removed 2 bases at V and 4 bases at J, with 6 bases between. The CDR3 DNA sequence: TGTGCCAGCTCACCATCAGGGAATCAGCCCCAGCATTTT. Its protein is CASSPSGNQPQHF.

The chain links TRBV6-5 to TRBJ2-5, with D possibly TRBD2 on 5 matching bases. Deletions cut 3 bases from V and 5 bases from J, with 16 bases between. The germline V gene encodes CDR1 MNHEY and CDR2 SVGAGI. The CDR3 length is 15 residues. The CDR3 reads CASSYSHSPGETQYF. CDR3 bases: TGTGCCAGCAGTTATAGTCACTCGCCGGGGGAGACCCAGTACTTC.

This rearrangement joins TRBV7-6 to TRBJ2-2; D uncertain. The ends were cut back, 5 bases at V and 0 bases at J, with 7 bases in the middle. Germline CDR1 and CDR2: SGHVS and FNYEAQ. CDR3 length: 14 residues. The CDR3 DNA is TGTGCCAGCAGCCGGACGGCGAACACCGGGGAGCTGTTTTTT. Protein: CASSRTANTGELFF.

The chain uses TRBV3-1 (or the pseudogene TRBV3-2) and TRBJ2-1, with 14 positions matching TRBD2. Germline V gene sequence: CDR1 LGHDT, CDR2 YNNKEL (reference sequence). After removal of 0 bases from V and 2 bases from J, the junction contained 3 bases not matched to a gene. The CDR3 runs to 18 residues. This chain's CDR3 is CASSQDWGLAGAYNEQFF. The DNA of the CDR3 is TGTGCCAGCAGCCAAGATTGGGGACTAGCGGGAGCCTACAATGAGCAGTTCTTC.

The J gene is TRBJ1-5, the V gene TRBV21-1; the table gives TRBD1 as D, unverified against the DNA. TRBV21-1 is a pseudogene. The CDR3 runs to 15 residues. The CDR3 DNA reads as TGTGCCAGCAACCCCCACACAGGGGCGCGCCAGCCCCAGCATTTT. Translating gives CASNPHTGARQPQHF.

This clone was picked up a small number of times. The gene calls are TRBV5-1 and TRBJ1-1; unclear D gene. In germline, CDR1 is SGHRS, CDR2 YFSETQ. The length of the CDR3 is 17 residues. Trimming took off 3 bases at V and 1 base at J, with 19 bases between the two ends. The CDR3 here is CASSSTLVGPANTEAFF. CDR3 DNA sequence: TGCGCCAGCAGCTCTACGTTAGTGGGTCCGGCGAACACTGAAGCTTTCTTT.

This clone was recorded only once. The V call is TRBV18, the J call TRBJ2-4; D possibly corresponds to TRBD2 (6 bases). Germline V gives CDR1 KGHSH, CDR2 LQKENI. Deletions cut 6 bases from V and 0 bases from J, with 12 bases between. The CDR3 loop spans 15 amino acids. CDR3 protein: CASSDKGLAKNIQYF. CDR3 bases: TGTGCCAGCTCGGATAAGGGACTAGCCAAAAACATTCAGTACTTC. Together with reference TRBV18 and TRBJ2-4, the CDR3 gives the full variable domain: NAGVMQNPRHLVRRRGQEARLRCSPMKGHSHVYWYRQLPEEGLKFMVYLQKENIIDESGMPKERFSAEFPKEGPSILRIQQVVRGDSAAYFCASSDKGLAKNIQYFGAGTRLSVL.

To note about this clone: The identical CDR3 is also encoded by other nucleotide sequences in the sample. J is TRBJ1-1 and V is TRBV5-1; 9 bases agree with TRBD1. CDR1 is SGHRS and CDR2 is YFSETQ in the germline V gene. Germline trimming cut 4 bases from V and 1 base from J; bases unmatched to any gene: 5. This CDR3 is built from 15 residues. The CDR3 is CASSLGGQGNTEAFF. CDR3 coding DNA: TGCGCCAGCAGCCTGGGGGGACAGGGGAACACTGAAGCTTTCTTT. Drawing the rest from reference TRBV5-1 and TRBJ1-1, the complete variable domain is KAGVTQTPRYLIKTRGQQVTLSCSPISGHRSVSWYQQTPGQGLQFLFEYFSETQRNKGNFPGRFSGRQFSNSRSEMNVSTLELGDSALYLCASSLGGQGNTEAFFGQGTRLTVV.